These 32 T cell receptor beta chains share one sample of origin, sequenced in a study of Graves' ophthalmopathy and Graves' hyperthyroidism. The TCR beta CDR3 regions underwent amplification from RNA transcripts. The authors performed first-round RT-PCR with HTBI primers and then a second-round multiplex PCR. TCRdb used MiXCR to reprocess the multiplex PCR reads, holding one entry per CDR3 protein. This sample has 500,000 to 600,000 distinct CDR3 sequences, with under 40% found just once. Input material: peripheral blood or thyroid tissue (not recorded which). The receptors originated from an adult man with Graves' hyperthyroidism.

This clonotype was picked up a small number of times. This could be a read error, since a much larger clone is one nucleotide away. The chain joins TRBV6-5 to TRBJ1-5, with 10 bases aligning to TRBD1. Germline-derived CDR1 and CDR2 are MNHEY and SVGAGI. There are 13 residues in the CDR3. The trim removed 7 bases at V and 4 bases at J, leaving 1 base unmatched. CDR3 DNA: TGTGCCAGCAAGGACAGGGGGAATCAGCCCCAGCATTTT. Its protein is CASKDRGNQPQHF.

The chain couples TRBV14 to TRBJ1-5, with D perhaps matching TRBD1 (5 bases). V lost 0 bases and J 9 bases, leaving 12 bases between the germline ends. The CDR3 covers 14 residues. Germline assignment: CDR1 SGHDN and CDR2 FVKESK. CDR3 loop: CASSQETERVPQHF. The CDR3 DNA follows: TGTGCCAGCAGCCAAGAGACAGAAAGAGTGCCCCAGCATTTT.

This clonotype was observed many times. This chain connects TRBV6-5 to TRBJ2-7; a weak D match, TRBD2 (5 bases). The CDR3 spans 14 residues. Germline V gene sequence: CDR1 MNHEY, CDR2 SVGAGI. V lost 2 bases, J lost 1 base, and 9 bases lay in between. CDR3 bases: TGTGCCAGCAGTTACGGGGAGCGTTCCTACGAGCAGTACTTC. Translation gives CASSYGERSYEQYF.

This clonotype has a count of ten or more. The CDR3 reads CASSQQTGSHEQYF. Written as DNA, the CDR3 is TGCGCCAGCAGCCAACAGACAGGGTCCCACGAGCAGTACTTC. The V gene is TRBV4-1, the J gene TRBJ2-7, with TRBD1 matching over 7 bases. There are 14 residues in the CDR3. From germline, CDR1 is MGHRA and CDR2 YSYEKL. Trimming removed 2 bases from V and 5 bases from J; junction bases left unmatched: 6.

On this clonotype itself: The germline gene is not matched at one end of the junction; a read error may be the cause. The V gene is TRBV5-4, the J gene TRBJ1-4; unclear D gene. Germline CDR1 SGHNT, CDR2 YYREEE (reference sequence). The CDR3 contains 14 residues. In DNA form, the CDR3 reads TGTGCCAGCAGCTTGGTGTCTAAAGGAGAAAAACTGCTTTTT. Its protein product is CASSLVSKGEKLLF.

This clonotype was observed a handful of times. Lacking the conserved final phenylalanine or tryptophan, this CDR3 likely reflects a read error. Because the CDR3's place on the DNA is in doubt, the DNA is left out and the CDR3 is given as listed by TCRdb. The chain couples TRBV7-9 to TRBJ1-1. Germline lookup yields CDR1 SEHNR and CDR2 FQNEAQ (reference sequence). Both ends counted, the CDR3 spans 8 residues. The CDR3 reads CASSSSGR.

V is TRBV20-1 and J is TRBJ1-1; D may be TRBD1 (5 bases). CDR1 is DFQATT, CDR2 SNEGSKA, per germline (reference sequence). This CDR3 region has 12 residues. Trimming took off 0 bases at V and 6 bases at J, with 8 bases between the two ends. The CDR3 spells CSARDLGPEAFF. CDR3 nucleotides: TGCAGTGCTAGAGATCTGGGGCCTGAAGCTTTCTTT.

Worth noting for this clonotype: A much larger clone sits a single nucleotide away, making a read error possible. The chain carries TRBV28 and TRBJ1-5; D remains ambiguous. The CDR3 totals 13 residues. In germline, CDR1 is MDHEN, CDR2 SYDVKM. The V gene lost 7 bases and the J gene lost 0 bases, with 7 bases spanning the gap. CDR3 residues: CASTECSNQPQHF. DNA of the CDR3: TGTGCCAGCACGGAGTGTAGCAATCAGCCCCAGCATTTT.

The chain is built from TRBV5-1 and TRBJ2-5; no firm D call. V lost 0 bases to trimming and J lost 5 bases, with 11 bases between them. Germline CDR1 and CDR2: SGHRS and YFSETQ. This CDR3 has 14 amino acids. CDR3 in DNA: TGCGCCAGCAGCTTGGGGCAGTTCTGGGAGACCCAGTACTTC. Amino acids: CASSLGQFWETQYF. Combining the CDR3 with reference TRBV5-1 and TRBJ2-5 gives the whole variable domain KAGVTQTPRYLIKTRGQQVTLSCSPISGHRSVSWYQQTPGQGLQFLFEYFSETQRNKGNFPGRFSGRQFSNSRSEMNVSTLELGDSALYLCASSLGQFWETQYFGPGTRLLVL.

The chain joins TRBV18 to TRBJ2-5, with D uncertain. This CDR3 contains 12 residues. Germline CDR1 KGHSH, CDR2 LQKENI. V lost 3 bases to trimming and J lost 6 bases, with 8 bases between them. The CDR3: CASSPYRQTQYF. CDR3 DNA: TGTGCCAGCTCACCTTACCGACAGACCCAGTACTTC.

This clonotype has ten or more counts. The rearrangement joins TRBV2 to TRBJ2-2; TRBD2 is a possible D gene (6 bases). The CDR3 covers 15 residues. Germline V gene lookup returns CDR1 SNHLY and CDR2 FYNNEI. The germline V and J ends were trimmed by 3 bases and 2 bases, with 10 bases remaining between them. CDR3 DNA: TGTGCCAGCAGTGAGGCGGGGCCCAACACCGGGGAGCTGTTTTTT. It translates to CASSEAGPNTGELFF.

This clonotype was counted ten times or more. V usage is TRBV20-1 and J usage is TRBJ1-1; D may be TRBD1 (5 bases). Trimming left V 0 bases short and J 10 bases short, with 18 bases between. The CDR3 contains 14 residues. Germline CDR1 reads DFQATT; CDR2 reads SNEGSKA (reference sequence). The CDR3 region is CSAREVGRKRGAFF. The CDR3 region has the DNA TGCAGTGCTAGAGAAGTTGGCAGAAAAAGGGGAGCTTTCTTT.

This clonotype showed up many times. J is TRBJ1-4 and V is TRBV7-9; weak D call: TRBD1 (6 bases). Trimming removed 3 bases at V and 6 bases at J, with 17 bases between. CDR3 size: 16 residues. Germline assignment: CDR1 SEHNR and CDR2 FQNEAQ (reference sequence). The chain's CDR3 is CASSFRSGGMDEKLFF. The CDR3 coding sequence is TGTGCCAGCAGCTTTCGAAGCGGGGGCATGGATGAAAAACTGTTTTTT. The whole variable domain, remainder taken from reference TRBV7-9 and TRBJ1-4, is DTGVSQNPRHKITKRGQNVTFRCDPISEHNRLYWYRQTLGQGPEFLTYFQNEAQLEKSRLLSDRFSAERPKGSFSTLEIQRTEQGDSAMYLCASSFRSGGMDEKLFFGSGTQLSVL.

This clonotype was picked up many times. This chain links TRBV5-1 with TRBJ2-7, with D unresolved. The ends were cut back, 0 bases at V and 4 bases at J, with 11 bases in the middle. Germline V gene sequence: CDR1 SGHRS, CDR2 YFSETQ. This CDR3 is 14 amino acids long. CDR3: CASSLAYTEYEQYF. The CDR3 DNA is TGCGCCAGCAGCTTGGCTTACACAGAGTACGAGCAGTACTTC.

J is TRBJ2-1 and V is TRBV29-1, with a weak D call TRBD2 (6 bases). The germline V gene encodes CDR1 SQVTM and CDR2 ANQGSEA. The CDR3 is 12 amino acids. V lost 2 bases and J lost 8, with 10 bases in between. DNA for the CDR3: TGCAGCGTTGAAAGAACGGGGGATGAGCAGTTCTTC. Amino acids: CSVERTGDEQFF.

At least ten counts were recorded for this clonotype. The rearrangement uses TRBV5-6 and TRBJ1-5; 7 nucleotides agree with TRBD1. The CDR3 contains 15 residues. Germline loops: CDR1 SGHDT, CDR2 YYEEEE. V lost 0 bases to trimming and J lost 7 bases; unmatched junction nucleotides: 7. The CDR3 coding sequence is TGTGCCAGCAGCTTGGGAAGGGGGCGAGGACAGCCCCAGCATTTT. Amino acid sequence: CASSLGRGRGQPQHF.

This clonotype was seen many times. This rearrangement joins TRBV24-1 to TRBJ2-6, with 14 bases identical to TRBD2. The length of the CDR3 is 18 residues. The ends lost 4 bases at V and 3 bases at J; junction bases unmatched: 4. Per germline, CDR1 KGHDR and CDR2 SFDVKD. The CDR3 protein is CATSDGLAGGRGANVLTF. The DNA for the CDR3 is TGTGCCACCAGTGACGGACTAGCGGGAGGTCGTGGGGCCAACGTCCTGACTTTC.

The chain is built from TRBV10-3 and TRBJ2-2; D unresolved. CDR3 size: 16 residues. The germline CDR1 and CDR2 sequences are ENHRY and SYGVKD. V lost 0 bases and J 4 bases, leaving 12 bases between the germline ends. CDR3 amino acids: CAISESISMGTGELFF. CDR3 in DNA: TGTGCCATCAGTGAGTCGATCAGCATGGGCACCGGGGAGCTGTTTTTT.

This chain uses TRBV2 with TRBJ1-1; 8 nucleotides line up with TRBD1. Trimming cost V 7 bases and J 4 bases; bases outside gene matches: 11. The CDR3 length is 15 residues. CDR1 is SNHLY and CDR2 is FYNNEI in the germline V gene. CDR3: CASTRTTGGITEAFF. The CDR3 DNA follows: TGTGCCAGCACCCGGACAACAGGGGGTATCACTGAAGCTTTCTTT.

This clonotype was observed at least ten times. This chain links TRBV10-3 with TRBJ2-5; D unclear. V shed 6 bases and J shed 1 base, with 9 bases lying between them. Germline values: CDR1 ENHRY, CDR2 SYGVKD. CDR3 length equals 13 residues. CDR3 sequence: CAIRQEFQETQYF. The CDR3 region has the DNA TGTGCCATCAGGCAGGAGTTCCAAGAGACCCAGTACTTC.

The CDR3 DNA is TGTGCTAGAGATCAAACACCGGCAGGCTACACCTTC. The encoded protein is CARDQTPAGYTF. The chain links TRBV25-1 to TRBJ1-2, with D uncertain. There are 12 residues in the CDR3. Germline V gives CDR1 MGHDK, CDR2 SYGVNS.

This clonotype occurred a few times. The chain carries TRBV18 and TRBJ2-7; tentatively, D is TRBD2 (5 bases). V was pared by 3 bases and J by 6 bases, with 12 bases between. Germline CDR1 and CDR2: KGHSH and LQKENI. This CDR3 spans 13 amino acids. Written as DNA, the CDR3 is TGTGCCAGCTCACCCGGAGGTCAGACCGAGCAGTACTTC. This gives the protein CASSPGGQTEQYF.

This CDR3 is CASTEGLAGGGNEQFF. CDR3 DNA sequence: TGTGCCAGCACCGAAGGACTAGCGGGAGGGGGCAATGAGCAGTTCTTC. The chain has TRBV10-3 and TRBJ2-7; 15 positions agree with TRBD2. The assigned J gene may be wrong: the sequence end matches TRBJ2-1 better. CDR1 is ENHRY and CDR2 is SYGVKD in the germline V gene. This CDR3 has 16 amino acids.

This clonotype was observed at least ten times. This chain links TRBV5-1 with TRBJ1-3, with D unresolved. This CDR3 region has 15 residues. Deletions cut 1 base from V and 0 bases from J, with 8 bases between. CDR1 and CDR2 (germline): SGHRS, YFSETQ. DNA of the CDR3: TGCGCCAGCAGCTTGTCTTGGAGCTCTGGAAACACCATATATTTT. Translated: CASSLSWSSGNTIYF.

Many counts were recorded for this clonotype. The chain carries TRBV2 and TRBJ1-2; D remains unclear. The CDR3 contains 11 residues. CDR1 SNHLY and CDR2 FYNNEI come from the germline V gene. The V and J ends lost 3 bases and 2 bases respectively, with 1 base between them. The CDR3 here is CASSENYGYTF. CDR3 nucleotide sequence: TGTGCCAGCAGTGAGAACTATGGCTACACCTTC.

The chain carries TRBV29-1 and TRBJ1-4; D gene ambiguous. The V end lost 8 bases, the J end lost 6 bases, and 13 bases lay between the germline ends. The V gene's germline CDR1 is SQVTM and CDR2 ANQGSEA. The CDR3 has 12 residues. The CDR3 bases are TGCAGCTCACCACCACCGCATGAAAAACTGTTTTTT. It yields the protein CSSPPPHEKLFF.

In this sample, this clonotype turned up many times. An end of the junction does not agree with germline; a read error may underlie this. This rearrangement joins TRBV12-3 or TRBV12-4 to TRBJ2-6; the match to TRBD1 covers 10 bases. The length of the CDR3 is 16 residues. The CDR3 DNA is TGTGCCAGCAGGGAGACAGGGGGCTTTGGGGCCAACGTCCTGATTTTC. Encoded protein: CASRETGGFGANVLIF.

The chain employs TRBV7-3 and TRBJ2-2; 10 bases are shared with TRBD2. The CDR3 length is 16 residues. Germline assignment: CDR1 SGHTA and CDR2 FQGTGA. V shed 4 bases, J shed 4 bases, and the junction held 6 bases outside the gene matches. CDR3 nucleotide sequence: TGTGCCAGCAGCTCTCCTAGCGGGAGCGGCACCGGGGAGCTGTTTTTT. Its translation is CASSSPSGSGTGELFF. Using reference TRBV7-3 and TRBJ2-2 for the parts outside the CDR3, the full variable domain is GAGVSQTPSNKVTEKGKYVELRCDPISGHTALYWYRQSLGQGPEFLIYFQGTGAADDSGLPNDRFFAVRPEGSVSTLKIQRTERGDSAVYLCASSSPSGSGTGELFFGEGSRLTVL.

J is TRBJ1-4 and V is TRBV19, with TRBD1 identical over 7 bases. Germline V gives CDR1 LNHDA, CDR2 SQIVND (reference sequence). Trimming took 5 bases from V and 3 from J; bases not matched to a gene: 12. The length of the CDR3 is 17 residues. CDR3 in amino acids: CASSQSPSGTANEKLFF. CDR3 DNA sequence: TGTGCCAGTAGTCAGTCCCCTAGCGGGACAGCTAATGAAAAACTGTTTTTT.

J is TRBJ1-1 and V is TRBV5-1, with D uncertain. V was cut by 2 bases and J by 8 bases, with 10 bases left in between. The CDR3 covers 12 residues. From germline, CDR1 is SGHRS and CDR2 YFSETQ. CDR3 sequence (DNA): TGCGCCAGCAGCTTTAGCCGTGGGGAAGCTTTCTTT. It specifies CASSFSRGEAFF.

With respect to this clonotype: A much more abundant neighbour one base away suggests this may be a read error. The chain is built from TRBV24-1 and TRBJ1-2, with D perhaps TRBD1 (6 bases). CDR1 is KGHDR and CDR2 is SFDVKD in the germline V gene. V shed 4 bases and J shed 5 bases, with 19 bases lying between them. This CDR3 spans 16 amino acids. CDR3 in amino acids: CATSEASGHSLYGYTF. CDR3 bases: TGTGCCACCAGTGAAGCTTCGGGACACAGCCTTTATGGCTACACCTTC.

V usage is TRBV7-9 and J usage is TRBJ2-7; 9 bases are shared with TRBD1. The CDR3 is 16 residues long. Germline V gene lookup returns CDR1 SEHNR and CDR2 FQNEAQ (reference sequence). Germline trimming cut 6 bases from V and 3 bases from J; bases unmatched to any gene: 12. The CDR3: CASSELGTGNFYEQYF. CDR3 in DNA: TGTGCCAGCAGTGAGCTAGGGACAGGGAACTTCTACGAGCAGTACTTC. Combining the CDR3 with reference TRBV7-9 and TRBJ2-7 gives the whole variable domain DTGVSQNPRHKITKRGQNVTFRCDPISEHNRLYWYRQTLGQGPEFLTYFQNEAQLEKSRLLSDRFSAERPKGSFSTLEIQRTEQGDSAMYLCASSELGTGNFYEQYFGPGTRLTVT.